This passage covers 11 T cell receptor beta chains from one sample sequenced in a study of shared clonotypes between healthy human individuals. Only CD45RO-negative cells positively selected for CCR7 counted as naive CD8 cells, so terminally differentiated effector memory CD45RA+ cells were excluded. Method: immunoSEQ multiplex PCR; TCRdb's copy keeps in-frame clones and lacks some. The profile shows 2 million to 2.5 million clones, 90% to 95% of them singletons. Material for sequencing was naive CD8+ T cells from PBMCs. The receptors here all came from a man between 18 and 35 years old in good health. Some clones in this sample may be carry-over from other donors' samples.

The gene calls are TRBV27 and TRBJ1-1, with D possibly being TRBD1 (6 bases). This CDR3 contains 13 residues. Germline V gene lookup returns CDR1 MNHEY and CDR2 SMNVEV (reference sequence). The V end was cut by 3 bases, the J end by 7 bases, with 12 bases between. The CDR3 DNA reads TGTGCCAGCAGTTTCTGGCAGGGGAATGAAGCTTTCTTT. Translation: CASSFWQGNEAFF.

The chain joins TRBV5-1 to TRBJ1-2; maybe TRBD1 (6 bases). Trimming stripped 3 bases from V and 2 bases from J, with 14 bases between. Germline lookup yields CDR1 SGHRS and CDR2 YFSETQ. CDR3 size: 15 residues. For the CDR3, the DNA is TGCGCCAGCAGCTACAACCCGGGACACAACTATGGCTACACCTTC. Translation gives CASSYNPGHNYGYTF.

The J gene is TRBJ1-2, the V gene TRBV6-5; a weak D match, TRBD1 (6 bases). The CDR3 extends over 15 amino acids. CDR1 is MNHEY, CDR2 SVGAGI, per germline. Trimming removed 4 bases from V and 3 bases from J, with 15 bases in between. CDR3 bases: TGTGCCAGCAGTTTAATCGGGGAGGGGGACTATGGCTACACCTTC. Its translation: CASSLIGEGDYGYTF.

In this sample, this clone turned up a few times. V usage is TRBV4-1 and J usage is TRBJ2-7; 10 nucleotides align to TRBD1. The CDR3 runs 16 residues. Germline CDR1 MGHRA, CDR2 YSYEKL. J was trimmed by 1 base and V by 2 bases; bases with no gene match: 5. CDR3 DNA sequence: TGCGCCAGCAGCCAACTCCGGGACAGGGGTTCCTACGAGCAGTACTTC. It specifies CASSQLRDRGSYEQYF.

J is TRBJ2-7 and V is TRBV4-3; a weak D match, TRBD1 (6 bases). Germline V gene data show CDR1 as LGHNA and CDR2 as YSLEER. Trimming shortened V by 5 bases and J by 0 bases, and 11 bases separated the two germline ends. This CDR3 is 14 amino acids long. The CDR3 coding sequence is TGCGCCAGCAGCGCCGGGACAAGCTCCTACGAGCAGTACTTC. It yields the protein CASSAGTSSYEQYF.

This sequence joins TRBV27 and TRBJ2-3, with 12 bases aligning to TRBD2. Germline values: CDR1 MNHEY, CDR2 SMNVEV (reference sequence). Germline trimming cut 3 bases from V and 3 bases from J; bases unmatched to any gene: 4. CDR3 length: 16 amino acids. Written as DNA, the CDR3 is TGTGCCAGCAGTTTGAGACTAGCGGGAGAAACAGATACGCAGTATTTT. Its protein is CASSLRLAGETDTQYF.

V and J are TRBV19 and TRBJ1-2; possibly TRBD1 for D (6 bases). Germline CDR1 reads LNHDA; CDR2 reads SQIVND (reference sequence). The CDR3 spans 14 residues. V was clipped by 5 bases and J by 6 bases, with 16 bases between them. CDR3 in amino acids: CASSEQGSIDGYTF. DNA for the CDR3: TGTGCCAGTAGTGAACAGGGTTCGATCGATGGCTACACCTTC.

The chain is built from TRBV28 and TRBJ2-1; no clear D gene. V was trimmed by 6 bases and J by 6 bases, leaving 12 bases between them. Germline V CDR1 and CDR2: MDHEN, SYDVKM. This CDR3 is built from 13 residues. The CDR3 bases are TGTGCCAGCAGGGTTGGCCGAGCCAATGAGCAGTTCTTC. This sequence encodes CASRVGRANEQFF.

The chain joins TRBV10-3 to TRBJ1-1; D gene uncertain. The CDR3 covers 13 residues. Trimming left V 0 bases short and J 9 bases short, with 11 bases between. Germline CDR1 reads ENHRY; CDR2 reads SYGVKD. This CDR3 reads CAISESRVPKAFF. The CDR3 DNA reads TGTGCCATCAGTGAGTCGAGGGTTCCAAAAGCTTTCTTT.

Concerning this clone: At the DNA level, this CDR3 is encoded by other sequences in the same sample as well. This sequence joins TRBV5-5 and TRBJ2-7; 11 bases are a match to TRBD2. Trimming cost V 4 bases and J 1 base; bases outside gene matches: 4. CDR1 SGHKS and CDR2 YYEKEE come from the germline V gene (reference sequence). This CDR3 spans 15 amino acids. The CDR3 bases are TGTGCCAGCAGCCTGGGACTAGCGGCATCCTACGAGCAGTACTTC. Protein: CASSLGLAASYEQYF.

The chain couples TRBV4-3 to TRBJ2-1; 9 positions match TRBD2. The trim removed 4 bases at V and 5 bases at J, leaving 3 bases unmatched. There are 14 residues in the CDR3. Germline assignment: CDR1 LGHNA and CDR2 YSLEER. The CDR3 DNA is TGCGCCAGCAGCCCGGGACTAGCCAACAATGAGCAGTTCTTC. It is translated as CASSPGLANNEQFF.